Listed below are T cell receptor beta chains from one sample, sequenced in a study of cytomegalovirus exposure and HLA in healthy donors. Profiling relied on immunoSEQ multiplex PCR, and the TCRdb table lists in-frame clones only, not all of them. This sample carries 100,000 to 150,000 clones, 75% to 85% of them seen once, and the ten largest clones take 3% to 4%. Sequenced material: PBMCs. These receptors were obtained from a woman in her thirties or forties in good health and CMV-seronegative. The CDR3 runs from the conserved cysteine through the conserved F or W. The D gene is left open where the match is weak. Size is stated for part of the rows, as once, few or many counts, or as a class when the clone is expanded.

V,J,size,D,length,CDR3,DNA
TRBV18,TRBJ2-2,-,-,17,CASSQRGAGSTLRELFF,TGTGCCAGCTCACAGAGAGGAGCGGGTTCTACCCTTCGGGAGCTGTTTTTT
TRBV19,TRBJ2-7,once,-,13,CASSPTVTYEQYF,TGTGCCAGTAGTCCCACAGTGACCTACGAGCAGTACTTC
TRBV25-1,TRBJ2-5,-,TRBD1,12,CASSTPGQGPYF,TGTGCCAGCAGTACTCCGGGACAGGGCCCGTACTTC
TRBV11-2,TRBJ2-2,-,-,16,CASSLDRGAGFGELFF,TGTGCCAGCAGCTTAGATCGAGGGGCGGGGTTCGGGGAGCTGTTTTTT
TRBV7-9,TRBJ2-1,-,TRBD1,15,CASSLGDRDYNEQFF,TGTGCCAGCAGCTTGGGGGACAGGGATTACAATGAGCAGTTCTTC
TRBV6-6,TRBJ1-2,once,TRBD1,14,CASSSGTGDYGYTF,TGTGCCAGCAGTTCCGGGACAGGGGACTATGGCTACACCTTC
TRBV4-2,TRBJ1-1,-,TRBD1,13,CASSRGQGTEAFF,TGTGCCAGCAGCCGTGGACAGGGCACTGAAGCTTTCTTT
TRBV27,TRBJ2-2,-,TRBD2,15,CASSPRGGNTGELFF,TGTGCCAGCAGTCCGCGGGGGGGAAACACCGGGGAGCTGTTTTTT
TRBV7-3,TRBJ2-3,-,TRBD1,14,CASSPGGGTDTQYF,TGTGCCAGCAGTCCAGGGGGCGGGACAGATACGCAGTATTTT
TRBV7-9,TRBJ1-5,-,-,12,CASSQEGQPQHF,TGTGCCAGCAGCCAGGAGGGTCAGCCCCAGCATTTT
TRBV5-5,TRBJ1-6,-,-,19,CASSSAVGSVSEPASPLHF,TGTGCCAGCAGCTCGGCCGTGGGCTCCGTCTCAGAGCCAGCTTCACCCCTCCACTTT
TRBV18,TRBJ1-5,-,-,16,CASSPSAAYSNQPQHF,TGTGCCAGCTCACCATCCGCGGCATATAGCAATCAGCCCCAGCATTTT
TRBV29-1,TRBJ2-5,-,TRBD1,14,CSVDSTGAGETQYF,TGCAGCGTTGATTCGACAGGGGCTGGAGAGACCCAGTACTTC
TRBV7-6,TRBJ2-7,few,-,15,CASSTGLAPSYEQYF,TGTGCCAGCAGCACCGGCCTAGCACCATCCTACGAGCAGTACTTC
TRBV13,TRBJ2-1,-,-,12,CASSLGLGDPFF,TGTGCCAGCAGCTTGGGCTTGGGAGACCCGTTCTTC
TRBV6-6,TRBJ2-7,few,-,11,CASSEVGEQYF,TGTGCCAGCAGCGAGGTAGGCGAGCAGTACTTC
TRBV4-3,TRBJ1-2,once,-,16,CASSLLAQDRDYGYTF,TGCGCCAGCAGCCTCCTTGCTCAGGACAGAGACTATGGCTACACCTTC
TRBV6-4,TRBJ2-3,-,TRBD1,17,CASSDPRQGQRGDTQYF,TGTGCCAGCAGTGACCCAAGACAGGGCCAAAGGGGGGATACGCAGTATTTT
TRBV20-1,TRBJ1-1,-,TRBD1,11,CSARGDREAFF,TGCAGTGCTAGAGGGGACAGGGAAGCTTTCTTT
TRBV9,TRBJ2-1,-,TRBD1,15,CASSLPDRVTDEQFF,TGTGCCAGCAGCTTACCGGACAGGGTTACCGATGAGCAGTTCTTC
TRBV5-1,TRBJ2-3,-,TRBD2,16,CASSAGLAGGADTQYF,TGCGCCAGCAGCGCTGGACTAGCGGGAGGAGCAGATACGCAGTATTTT
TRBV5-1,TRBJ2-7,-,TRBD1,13,CASSFDREYEQYF,TGCGCCAGCAGCTTTGACAGGGAATACGAGCAGTACTTC
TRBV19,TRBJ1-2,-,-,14,CASSMEGELYGYTF,TGTGCCAGTAGTATGGAGGGCGAACTCTATGGCTACACCTTC
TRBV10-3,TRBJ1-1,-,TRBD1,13,CATAGQGNTEAFF,TGTGCCACCGCAGGACAGGGGAACACTGAAGCTTTCTTT
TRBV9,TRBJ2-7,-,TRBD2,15,CASSVGGRAGYEQYF,TGTGCCAGCAGCGTAGGCGGGAGGGCCGGCTACGAGCAGTACTTC
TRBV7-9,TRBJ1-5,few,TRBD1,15,CASSSDRDEDQPQHF,TGTGCCAGCAGCTCGGACAGGGATGAGGATCAGCCCCAGCATTTT
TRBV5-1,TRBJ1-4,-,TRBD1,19,CASSLATTGQRATNEKLFF,TGCGCCAGCAGCTTGGCGACGACAGGGCAGAGGGCAACTAATGAAAAACTGTTTTTT
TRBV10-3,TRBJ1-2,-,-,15,CAISDSRQSNYGYTF,TGTGCCATCAGTGATTCCCGACAGAGTAACTATGGCTACACCTTC
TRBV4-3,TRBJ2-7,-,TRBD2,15,CASSPSTSGTYEQYF,TGCGCCAGCAGCCCATCGACTAGCGGTACCTACGAGCAGTACTTC
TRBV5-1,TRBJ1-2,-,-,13,CASSLEGAPGYTF,TGCGCCAGCAGCTTGGAAGGGGCCCCTGGCTACACCTTC
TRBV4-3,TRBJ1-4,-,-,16,CASSQDELGGREKLFF,TGCGCCAGCAGCCAAGATGAGTTGGGGGGTAGAGAAAAACTGTTTTTT
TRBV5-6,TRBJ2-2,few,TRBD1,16,CASRNRGTSNTGELFF,TGTGCCAGCAGAAACAGGGGGACTTCGAACACCGGGGAGCTGTTTTTT
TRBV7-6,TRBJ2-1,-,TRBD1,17,CASSPDRGEWSYNEQFF,TGTGCCAGCAGCCCGGACAGGGGCGAATGGTCCTACAATGAGCAGTTCTTC
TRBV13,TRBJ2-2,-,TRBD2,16,CASSLFGTSGTGELFF,TGTGCCAGCAGCTTATTTGGGACTAGCGGGACCGGGGAGCTGTTTTTT
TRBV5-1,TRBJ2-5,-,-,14,CASSLAGVGETQYF,TGCGCCAGCAGCTTGGCAGGGGTGGGGGAGACCCAGTACTTC
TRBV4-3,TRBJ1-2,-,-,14,CASSPQTVNYGYTF,TGCGCCAGCAGCCCTCAGACAGTTAACTATGGCTACACCTTC
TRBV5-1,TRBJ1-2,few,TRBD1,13,CASSLSGGYGYTF,TGCGCCAGCAGCTTATCAGGGGGCTATGGCTACACCTTC
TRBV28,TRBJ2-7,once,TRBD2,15,CASSPGTRTTYEQYF,TGTGCCAGCAGTCCAGGGACTAGAACCACCTACGAGCAGTACTTC
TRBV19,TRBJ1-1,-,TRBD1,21,CASSRGRWGQGATSRNTEAFF,TGTGCCAGTAGTCGAGGTCGTTGGGGACAGGGGGCGACCAGCAGGAACACTGAAGCTTTCTTT
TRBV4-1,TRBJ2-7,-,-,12,CASSPGGYEQYF,TGCGCCAGCAGCCCAGGAGGGTACGAGCAGTACTTC
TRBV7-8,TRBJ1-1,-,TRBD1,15,CASSLAGTGNTEAFF,TGTGCCAGCAGCTTAGCTGGGACAGGGAACACTGAAGCTTTCTTT
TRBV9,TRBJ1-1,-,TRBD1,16,CASSVVGEGTGSEAFF,TGTGCCAGCAGCGTAGTAGGAGAAGGGACAGGGTCTGAAGCTTTCTTT
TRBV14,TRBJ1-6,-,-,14,CASSHKVASSPLHF,TGTGCCAGCAGCCATAAAGTCGCGAGTTCACCCCTCCACTTT
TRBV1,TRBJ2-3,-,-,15,CTGPRSSPHTDTQYF,TGCACCGGTCCCCGTAGCTCCCCACACACAGATACGCAGTATTTT
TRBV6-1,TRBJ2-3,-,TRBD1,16,CASSERQGIAADTQYF,TGTGCCAGCAGTGAGCGACAGGGAATTGCAGCAGATACGCAGTATTTT
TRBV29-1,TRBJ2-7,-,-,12,CSVEGESYEQYF,TGCAGCGTTGAGGGAGAGAGCTACGAGCAGTACTTC
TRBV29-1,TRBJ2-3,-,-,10,CSVGRDTQYF,TGCAGCGTTGGTAGAGATACGCAGTATTTT
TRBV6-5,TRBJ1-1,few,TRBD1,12,CASSPHRGSAFF,TGTGCCAGCAGTCCTCACAGGGGCTCAGCTTTCTTT
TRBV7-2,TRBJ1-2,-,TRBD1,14,CASSSTTGNYGYTF,TGTGCCAGCAGCTCAACGACAGGGAACTATGGCTACACCTTC
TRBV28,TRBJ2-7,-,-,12,CASSTGSYEQYF,TGTGCCAGCAGTACGGGCTCCTACGAGCAGTACTTC
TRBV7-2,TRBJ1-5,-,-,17,CASSSPLGGNSNQPQHF,TGTGCCAGCAGCTCCCCCCTTGGAGGGAATAGCAATCAGCCCCAGCATTTT
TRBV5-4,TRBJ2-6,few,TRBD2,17,CASSSRGEYSGANVLTF,TGTGCCAGCAGCTCCCGGGGGGAGTACTCTGGGGCCAACGTCCTGACTTTC
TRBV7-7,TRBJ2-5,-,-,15,CASSLGRAGQETQYF,TGTGCTAGCAGCTTAGGCAGGGCTGGCCAAGAGACCCAGTACTTC
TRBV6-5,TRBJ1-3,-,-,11,CATARGNTIYF,TGTGCCACCGCACGGGGAAACACCATATATTTT
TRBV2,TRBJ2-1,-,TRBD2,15,CASSEGLAGSNEQFF,TGTGCCAGCAGCGAGGGACTAGCGGGAAGTAATGAGCAGTTCTTC
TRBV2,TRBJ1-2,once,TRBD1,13,CASSTGVGYGYTF,TGTGCCAGCAGTACAGGGGTGGGCTATGGCTACACCTTC